The clone carrying this T cell receptor beta chain was seen just once. The data were obtained in a study of T cell changes during pregnancy in multiple sclerosis. Only in-frame clones appear in the TCRdb table, and some are missing; sequencing was by immunoSEQ multiplex PCR. The sample has under 50,000 clones, 92% seen once. The CDR3 runs 18 residues. V gave up 5 bases and J gave up 3 bases; unmatched junction bases: 16. Germline V gene sequence: CDR1 MDHEN, CDR2 SYDVKM. The TCR originated in a female donor with multiple sclerosis, enrolled in a pregnancy study. Specimen: CD8+ T cells from peripheral blood mononuclear cells, collected before pregnancy. This rearrangement joins TRBV28 to TRBJ1-1; 9 positions match TRBD1. CDR3 DNA sequence: TGTGCCAGCAGTCCCCGGGACAGGGTAGTTTGGTGGGACACTGAAGCTTTCTTT. As protein: CASSPRDRVVWWDTEAFF.